Listed below are T cell receptor beta chains from one sample, sequenced in a study of blood T cell repertoires in COVID-19. Using immunoSEQ multiplex PCR, the repertoire was profiled, and TCRdb retains in-frame clones only, with some absent. The sample includes approximately 94,000 clones, just over 90% of them seen just once. Sequenced material: peripheral blood. Receptors originate from a woman aged 50 to 60 in a cohort sampled during active COVID-19. Both conserved end residues are part of each CDR3. D genes are given only for firm matches. Where a row states a size, it is once, few, many or the class of an expanded clone; other rows omit it.

-	TRBV19	TRBJ1-5	-	CASTNWAGSNQPQHF	TGTGCCAGTACCAATTGGGCAGGTAGCAATCAGCCCCAGCATTTT
TRBD2	TRBV4-1	TRBJ2-5	-	CASSQPAGGYRQTQYF	TGCGCCAGCAGCCAACCAGCGGGAGGCTACCGGCAGACCCAGTACTTC
TRBD1	TRBV4-1	TRBJ2-7	-	CASSQGMKGQGYEQYF	TGCGCCAGCAGCCAAGGGATGAAGGGACAGGGGTACGAGCAGTACTTC
TRBD1	TRBV11-3	TRBJ2-5	-	CASSSGQGLQETQYF	TGTGCCAGCAGCAGCGGACAGGGCCTCCAAGAGACCCAGTACTTC
TRBD1	TRBV18	TRBJ1-1	few	CASSSRDRGTEAFF	TGTGCCAGCTCCTCCCGGGACAGGGGAACTGAAGCTTTCTTT
TRBD2	TRBV4-1	TRBJ2-1	-	CASSQRSLAGEKYEQFF	TGCGCCAGCAGCCAACGTTCCCTAGCGGGAGAGAAATATGAGCAGTTCTTC
TRBD1	TRBV29-1	TRBJ1-1	once	CSAQGQGSRFF	TGCAGCGCTCAAGGACAGGGTTCGCGTTTCTTT
-	TRBV27	TRBJ2-7	-	CASGARYGVLYEQYF	TGTGCCAGCGGGGCCCGATATGGGGTTCTCTACGAGCAGTACTTC
TRBD1	TRBV28	TRBJ2-1	-	CASSQGDGPYNEQFF	TGTGCCAGCAGCCAGGGGGACGGGCCCTACAATGAGCAGTTCTTC
TRBD1	TRBV30	TRBJ2-7	-	CAWTPDRGAYEQYF	TGTGCCTGGACCCCGGACAGGGGCGCCTACGAGCAGTACTTC
-	TRBV11-3	TRBJ2-2	-	CASSLQGTTGELFF	TGTGCCAGCAGCCTACAGGGTACCACCGGGGAGCTGTTTTTT
-	TRBV19	TRBJ2-2	-	CASTRNTGFGSTGELFF	TGTGCCAGTACTCGAAACACAGGGTTCGGTAGCACCGGGGAGCTGTTTTTT
TRBD1	TRBV5-1	TRBJ2-7	-	CASSLGDRALGEQYF	TGCGCCAGCAGCTTGGGTGACAGGGCCCTTGGGGAGCAGTACTTC
TRBD2	TRBV5-1	TRBJ2-3	-	CASSWTSGGSIAQTTQYF	TGCGCCAGCAGTTGGACTAGCGGGGGTTCGATAGCACAGACTACGCAGTATTTT
-	TRBV24-1	TRBJ1-1	-	CATKNTMNTEAFF	TGTGCCACCAAGAACACGATGAACACTGAAGCTTTCTTT
TRBD1	TRBV20-1	TRBJ2-1	-	CSASGTGDSYNEQFF	TGCAGTGCTAGTGGCACAGGGGACTCCTACAATGAGCAGTTCTTC
TRBD2	TRBV7-2	TRBJ2-5	-	CASSPLPGGSRAETQYF	TGTGCCAGCAGCCCACTCCCGGGCGGGAGCCGGGCGGAGACCCAGTACTTC
-	TRBV29-1	TRBJ2-5	-	CSVGGMSETQYF	TGCAGCGTCGGAGGGATGTCCGAGACCCAGTACTTC
TRBD2	TRBV7-3	TRBJ2-1	-	CASSLTSPRGGRYNEQFF	TGTGCCAGCAGCTTAACGAGTCCGCGGGGGGGCCGTTACAATGAGCAGTTCTTC
-	TRBV11-3	TRBJ2-1	-	CASSLDLGHSYNEQFF	TGTGCCAGCAGCTTAGACCTCGGACACTCCTACAATGAGCAGTTCTTC
-	TRBV19	TRBJ1-3	-	CASSIVPTGSSGNTIYF	TGTGCCAGTAGTATAGTTCCTACAGGGAGCTCTGGAAACACCATATATTTT
TRBD1	TRBV5-1	TRBJ1-2	-	CASSHGQGRGYGYTF	TGCGCCAGCAGCCACGGACAGGGCCGTGGCTATGGCTACACCTTC
-	TRBV27	TRBJ2-1	once	CASVERNEQFF	TGTGCCAGCGTTGAGCGTAATGAGCAGTTCTTC
-	TRBV19	TRBJ1-1	-	CASSTAPGFEAFF	TGTGCCAGTAGCACAGCCCCGGGATTTGAAGCTTTCTTT